The 18 T cell receptor beta chains below all came from one sample that was sequenced in a study of blood T cell repertoires in COVID-19. The data were produced by immunoSEQ multiplex PCR, yet TCRdb's version contains in-frame clones alone and is incomplete. The sample holds 200,000 or so clones, 89% seen once. Sequencing was performed on PBMCs or T cells enriched from blood (not recorded which). The origin of the receptors is a woman aged 18-29 years who had recovered from COVID-19.

The chain joins TRBV30 to TRBJ2-4; TRBD1 matches 8 bases. Germline V CDR1 and CDR2: GTSNPN, SVGIG (reference sequence). Losses at the gene ends were 3 bases for V and 9 bases for J; bases not matched to a gene: 13. This CDR3 has 15 residues. Written as DNA, the CDR3 is TGTGCCTGGAGCCGCGGACAGGGCGCATCGGCCATTCAGTACTTC. Protein product: CAWSRGQGASAIQYF.

CDR3 sequence reads: CASSPGGQPQHF. CDR3 nucleotide sequence: TGTGCCAGCAGTCCAGGGGGTCAGCCCCAGCATTTT. The chain couples TRBV28 to TRBJ1-5, with 7 bases that match TRBD1. J lost 6 bases, V lost 5 bases, and 1 base had no gene match. There are 12 residues in the CDR3. Germline assignment: CDR1 MDHEN and CDR2 SYDVKM. The full variable domain, rest sourced from reference TRBV28 and TRBJ1-5, is DVKVTQSSRYLVKRTGEKVFLECVQDMDHENMFWYRQDPGLGLRLIYFSYDVKMKEKGDIPEGYSVSREKKERFSLILESASTNQTSMYLCASSPGGQPQHFGDGTRLSIL.

The chain combines TRBV5-1 with TRBJ1-5; a possible D gene is TRBD1 (5 bases). The germline CDR1 and CDR2 sequences are SGHRS and YFSETQ. Trimming took 0 bases from V and 8 from J, leaving 15 bases between them. The CDR3 has 15 residues. CDR3 coding DNA: TGCGCCAGCAGCTTGGCAGGGCTCCCGTTGGAGCCCCAGCATTTT. Its protein is CASSLAGLPLEPQHF.

The chain carries TRBV12-3 or TRBV12-4 and TRBJ1-2; the D gene is possibly TRBD1 (5 bases). V lost 6 bases and J 7 bases, leaving 15 bases between the germline ends. The CDR3 is 13 amino acids. CDR3 coding DNA: TGTGCCAGCAGAGCAACAGGCTTCCCTGGCTACACCTTC. This codes for CASRATGFPGYTF.

The gene calls are TRBV4-1 and TRBJ2-3, with D possibly being TRBD2 (6 bases). V lost 8 bases and J 3 bases, leaving 21 bases between the germline ends. The CDR3 covers 16 residues. The germline V gene encodes CDR1 MGHRA and CDR2 YSYEKL. CDR3 bases: TGCGCCAGCTCACACAGCGGGTTACCCCCTACAGATACGCAGTATTTT. Its translation: CASSHSGLPPTDTQYF.

This clone showed up just a few times. V usage is TRBV9 and J usage is TRBJ2-7, with D possibly matching TRBD1 (6 bases). Trimming took 0 bases from V and 1 from J, leaving 11 bases between them. Germline V CDR1 and CDR2: SGDLS, YYNGEE. This CDR3 spans 15 amino acids. Here the CDR3 reads CASSVGPGESYEQYF. CDR3 nucleotide sequence: TGTGCCAGCAGCGTAGGTCCAGGGGAGTCCTACGAGCAGTACTTC.

The sample holds a few counts of this clone. V and J are TRBV28 and TRBJ1-2; D is possibly TRBD1 (5 bases). Germline assignment: CDR1 MDHEN and CDR2 SYDVKM. The CDR3 extends over 14 amino acids. Trimming removed 4 bases from V and 6 bases from J, with 15 bases in between. CDR3 residues: CASSSLGRVHGYTF. CDR3 nucleotides: TGTGCCAGCAGTTCCCTCGGCAGGGTCCATGGCTACACCTTC.

The chain carries TRBV5-5 and TRBJ2-6; perhaps TRBD2 as D (7 bases). Trimming left V 7 bases short and J 8 bases short, with 22 bases between. The CDR3 has 16 amino acids. Germline CDR1 and CDR2: SGHKS and YYEKEE (reference sequence). The CDR3 loop reads CASSRWGGRGPNVLTF. In DNA, the CDR3 is TGTGCCAGCTCCAGGTGGGGGGGCAGGGGCCCCAACGTCCTGACTTTC.

The chain has TRBV30 and TRBJ1-1; 10 bases are a match to TRBD1. The CDR3 totals 14 residues. The ends lost 7 bases at V and 4 bases at J; junction bases unmatched: 9. The germline CDR1 and CDR2 sequences are GTSNPN and SVGIG (reference sequence). CDR3 residues: CAFGTGATGTEAFF. Written as DNA, the CDR3 is TGTGCCTTTGGGACAGGGGCGACAGGCACTGAAGCTTTCTTT.

Here the CDR3 reads CASSLSRGRDGYTF. CDR3 in DNA: TGTGCCAGCAGCTTATCTAGGGGGCGTGATGGCTACACCTTC. J is TRBJ1-2 and V is TRBV7-9, with 7 bases identical to TRBD1. V was clipped by 2 bases and J by 6 bases; unmatched bases: 6. Germline V gene lookup returns CDR1 SEHNR and CDR2 FQNEAQ (reference sequence). This CDR3 is 14 amino acids long.

This clone was recorded only once. The chain combines TRBV11-3 with TRBJ2-1; a possible D gene is TRBD2 (7 bases). The CDR3 sequence is 16 residues long. Deletions cut 3 bases from V and 1 base from J, with 13 bases between. The germline V gene encodes CDR1 SGHNT and CDR2 YENEEA. The CDR3 sequence: CASSLGGGWSYNEQFF. Written as DNA, the CDR3 is TGTGCCAGCAGCTTGGGAGGGGGTTGGTCCTACAATGAGCAGTTCTTC.

The chain has TRBV6-5 and TRBJ1-2, with 8 bases matching TRBD1. This CDR3 is 13 amino acids long. The V gene end was trimmed by 9 bases and the J gene end by 7 bases; junction bases not matched to a gene: 10. In germline, CDR1 is MNHEY, CDR2 SVGAGI. The CDR3 nucleotides are TGTGCCAGTAAAACAGGGGGAGGTATTGGCTACACCTTC. Amino acids: CASKTGGGIGYTF.

The V gene is TRBV27, the J gene TRBJ1-6, with TRBD1 as a possible D gene (5 bases). This CDR3 is built from 14 residues. Germline CDR1 MNHEY, CDR2 SMNVEV (reference sequence). Trimming pared 8 bases from V and 8 bases from J, leaving 16 bases between. CDR3 nucleotide sequence: TGTGCCAGCTCACTGGAGGGACCCTATTCACCCCTCCACTTT. This gives the protein CASSLEGPYSPLHF.

The J gene is TRBJ1-1, the V gene TRBV6-5; D might be TRBD1 (6 bases). The germline V and J ends were trimmed by 6 bases and 7 bases, with 18 bases remaining between them. The germline V gene encodes CDR1 MNHEY and CDR2 SVGAGI. There are 14 residues in the CDR3. The DNA for the CDR3 is TGTGCCAGCAGCCTATTTATACAGGGCTATGAAGCTTTCTTT. It codes for CASSLFIQGYEAFF.

This clone has just one count. The chain links TRBV19 to TRBJ1-4; 8 bases agree with TRBD1. The CDR3 extends over 16 amino acids. J was trimmed by 6 bases and V by 3 bases; bases with no gene match: 9. The germline V gene encodes CDR1 LNHDA and CDR2 SQIVND (reference sequence). The CDR3 reads CASSINGQGAYEKLFF. CDR3 nucleotides: TGTGCCAGTAGTATTAATGGGCAGGGGGCCTATGAAAAACTGTTTTTT.

The rearrangement joins TRBV11-2 to TRBJ1-2; no reliable D call. The germline CDR1 and CDR2 sequences are SGHAT and FQNNGV. The CDR3 has 15 residues. V shed 5 bases and J shed 8 bases, with 21 bases lying between them. This CDR3 is CASSPGPGSPQGYTF. The CDR3 region has the DNA TGTGCCAGCAGCCCCGGCCCCGGGTCGCCACAAGGCTACACCTTC.

This chain joins TRBV2 and TRBJ1-6, with a weak D call TRBD1 (5 bases). Germline CDR1 and CDR2: SNHLY and FYNNEI. The CDR3 is 17 amino acids. The V end lost 2 bases, the J end lost 8 bases, and 19 bases lay between the germline ends. CDR3 DNA: TGTGCCAGCAGTGAAAGGCCGGCGGGGGAAGGATATTCACCCCTCCACTTT. This sequence encodes CASSERPAGEGYSPLHF.

The genes are TRBV5-6 and TRBJ1-2, with 12 bases aligning to TRBD1. CDR3 length: 16 amino acids. CDR1 is SGHDT and CDR2 is YYEEEE in the germline V gene. The J segment lost 0 bases and the V segment lost 2 bases, leaving 2 bases of the junction unmatched. Here the CDR3 DNA reads TGTGCCAGCAGCTTCGGGACAGGGGGCGCTAACTATGGCTACACCTTC. As protein: CASSFGTGGANYGYTF.